The 30 T cell receptor beta chains reported below all come from one sample, sequenced in a study of T cells in Graves' hyperthyroidism and ophthalmopathy. It was RNA transcripts that yielded the amplified TCR beta CDR3 regions. The HTBI primer set was used in a first-round RT-PCR of the TCR CDR3. TCRdb redid the calling of the multiplex PCR reads with MiXCR, one entry per CDR3 protein. This table holds under 350,000 distinct CDR3 sequences, less than 15% found once. Sequencing was done on a sample of blood. The receptors originated from a woman aged 25 to 39 with Graves' hyperthyroidism that later progressed to Graves' ophthalmopathy.

This clonotype showed up just a few times. The chain has TRBV9 and TRBJ2-7, with 8 bases fitting TRBD2. The length of the CDR3 is 13 residues. Losses at the gene ends were 7 bases for V and 6 bases for J; bases not matched to a gene: 9. The V gene's germline CDR1 is SGDLS and CDR2 YYNGEE. The DNA for the CDR3 is TGTGCCAGCGCGAGCCGGGAGGGGGGCGAGCAGTACTTC. It is translated as CASASREGGEQYF.

In this sample, this clonotype turned up many times. This chain links TRBV12-3 or TRBV12-4 with TRBJ1-5; D gene unclear. Trimming pared 7 bases from V and 1 base from J, leaving 8 bases between. CDR3 length: 13 residues. The CDR3: CASKVGSNQPQHF. The CDR3, as DNA: TGTGCCAGCAAGGTGGGAAGCAATCAGCCCCAGCATTTT.

This clonotype was found a few times. It may be a read error: a sequence one base away is much more abundant. The chain employs TRBV2 and TRBJ2-5, with 7 bases that match TRBD1. Trimming cost V 6 bases and J 0 bases; bases outside gene matches: 10. CDR3 length equals 16 residues. CDR1 SNHLY and CDR2 FYNNEI come from the germline V gene. DNA for the CDR3: TGTGCCAGCAGAGCTCAGGGGGTATTTTACCAAGAGACCCAGTACTTC. Protein product: CASRAQGVFYQETQYF.

At least ten counts were recorded for this clonotype. The chain has TRBV27 and TRBJ2-7; TRBD2 agrees at 7 bases. This CDR3 is built from 14 residues. Germline V CDR1 and CDR2: MNHEY, SMNVEV (reference sequence). The junction had 7 bases not matched to a gene; V was cut back by 5 bases and J by 3 bases. Here the CDR3 DNA reads TGTGCCAGCAGTCAAAATAGCGGGTACTACGAGCAGTACTTC. This codes for CASSQNSGYYEQYF.

The chain employs TRBV19 and TRBJ1-5; D is perhaps TRBD1 (5 bases). Germline CDR1 LNHDA, CDR2 SQIVND (reference sequence). The V end lost 3 bases, the J end lost 5 bases, and 14 bases lay between the germline ends. CDR3 length: 15 residues. This chain's CDR3 is CASSMTSAGHQPQHF. The CDR3, as DNA: TGTGCCAGTAGTATGACGTCGGCAGGGCATCAGCCCCAGCATTTT. Using reference TRBV19 and TRBJ1-5 for the parts outside the CDR3, the full variable domain is DGGITQSPKYLFRKEGQNVTLSCEQNLNHDAMYWYRQDPGQGLRLIYYSQIVNDFQKGDIAEGYSVSREKKESFPLTVTSAQKNPTAFYLCASSMTSAGHQPQHFGDGTRLSIL.

This clonotype has ten or more counts. This rearrangement joins TRBV7-3 to TRBJ2-4, with TRBD2 as a possible D gene (6 bases). Germline V gene lookup returns CDR1 SGHTA and CDR2 FQGTGA. This CDR3 contains 13 residues. The V and J ends lost 3 bases and 9 bases respectively, with 12 bases between them. The CDR3 spells CASSLEGRGIQYF. CDR3 bases: TGTGCCAGCAGCTTGGAGGGACGGGGCATTCAGTACTTC.

This clonotype was found many times. The chain links TRBV5-1 to TRBJ1-1, with 7 positions matching TRBD1. V lost 0 bases and J lost 4; bases outside the gene matches: 6. Germline values: CDR1 SGHRS, CDR2 YFSETQ. The CDR3 totals 15 residues. CDR3 coding DNA: TGCGCCAGCAGCTTGGACGGGTCAGGGGGCACTGAAGCTTTCTTT. Its translation is CASSLDGSGGTEAFF.

This clonotype was seen only a few times. This chain connects TRBV24-1 to TRBJ2-1; 11 positions match TRBD2. The CDR3 runs to 18 residues. In germline, CDR1 is KGHDR, CDR2 SFDVKD. V was pared by 0 bases and J by 3 bases, with 6 bases of the junction left unmatched. The CDR3 DNA reads TGTGCCACCAGTGATTTGAACCCTACTAGCGGGAGCTACAATGAGCAGTTCTTC. Protein: CATSDLNPTSGSYNEQFF.

A word on this clonotype: This may stem from a read error, because a much larger clone lies one nucleotide away. The chain couples TRBV19 to TRBJ1-2, with 8 positions matching TRBD1. This CDR3 comprises 14 residues. Germline CDR1 LNHDA, CDR2 SQIVND (reference sequence). This CDR3 is CASNTGTGIYGHTF. The CDR3 DNA follows: TGTGCCAGTAACACCGGGACAGGTATCTATGGCCACACCTTC.

This clonotype occurred many times. V gene TRBV6-1 combines with J gene TRBJ1-5; 9 bases are shared with TRBD1. Germline trimming cut 4 bases from V and 0 bases from J; bases unmatched to any gene: 1. The germline gives CDR1 MNHNS, CDR2 SASEGT. CDR3 size: 15 residues. The DNA for the CDR3 is TGTGCCAGCAGTGGACAGGGGGGTAGCAATCAGCCCCAGCATTTT. Its translation: CASSGQGGSNQPQHF.

This clonotype was counted ten times or more. The DNA of the CDR3 is TGTGCCAGCAGTTTATTTGTGCGAAGCTCCTACGAGCAGTACTTC. Encoded protein: CASSLFVRSSYEQYF. The V and J genes are TRBV28 and TRBJ2-7; D remains unclear. With 1 base removed from V and 0 bases from J, the gap between germline ends came to 10 bases. Germline V gives CDR1 MDHEN, CDR2 SYDVKM. There are 15 residues in the CDR3.

As concerns this clonotype: A much larger clonotype is one base distant, so this may be a read error. The chain uses TRBV12-3 or TRBV12-4 and TRBJ2-4; D gene uncertain. The CDR3 spans 16 residues. V was shortened by 8 bases and J by 0 bases, with 17 bases between the two germline ends. The CDR3 coding sequence is TGTGCCAGCTCTAAAACAAGTTTTCTAGCCAAAAACATTCAGTACTTC. The encoded protein is CASSKTSFLAKNIQYF.

In this sample, this clonotype turned up once. This chain joins TRBV5-8 and TRBJ2-4; 10 bases fit TRBD1. After removal of 0 bases from V and 6 bases from J, the junction contained 6 bases not matched to a gene. The germline V gene encodes CDR1 SGHTS and CDR2 YDEGEE. CDR3 size: 16 residues. The CDR3 DNA sequence: TGTGCCAGCAGCTTGGGACAGGGGGCGAAATCAAACATTCAGTACTTC. It codes for CASSLGQGAKSNIQYF.

This clonotype occurred many times. V gene TRBV20-1 combines with J gene TRBJ2-7, with unresolved D. The CDR3 consists of 13 residues. The V and J ends lost 6 bases and 0 bases respectively, with 12 bases between them. The germline gives CDR1 DFQATT, CDR2 SNEGSKA (reference sequence). The CDR3 spells CSAGPASSYEQYF. The CDR3 DNA reads TGCAGTGCAGGCCCGGCGAGCTCCTACGAGCAGTACTTC.

This clonotype was seen many times. This rearrangement joins TRBV6-1 to TRBJ2-1, with TRBD2 matching 7 bases. Germline V gene sequence: CDR1 MNHNS, CDR2 SASEGT. This CDR3 is built from 14 residues. The junction had 5 bases not matched to a gene; V was cut back by 4 bases and J by 5 bases. The CDR3 here is CASSGGGVDNEQFF. CDR3 bases: TGTGCCAGCAGTGGGGGGGGTGTAGACAATGAGCAGTTCTTC.

This clonotype showed up many times. The chain carries TRBV28 and TRBJ2-4; 11 bases agree with TRBD2. Germline CDR1 reads MDHEN; CDR2 reads SYDVKM. Trimming removed 5 bases from V and 4 bases from J; junction bases left unmatched: 7. The CDR3 length is 16 residues. This CDR3 is CASSPLTSGVKNIQYF. Here the CDR3 DNA reads TGTGCCAGCAGTCCGCTGACTAGCGGGGTTAAAAACATTCAGTACTTC.

This clonotype was seen at least ten times. This chain connects TRBV5-1 to TRBJ2-1, with TRBD1 as a possible D gene (5 bases). Trimming shortened V by 4 bases and J by 0 bases, and 11 bases separated the two germline ends. The CDR3 spans 15 residues. Per the germline V gene, CDR1 is SGHRS and CDR2 is YFSETQ. CDR3 amino acids: CASSARVSSYNEQFF. CDR3 DNA sequence: TGCGCCAGCAGCGCCAGGGTTAGCTCCTACAATGAGCAGTTCTTC.

This clonotype has ten or more counts. J is TRBJ2-5 and V is TRBV28, with unresolved D. V was shortened by 8 bases and J by 5 bases, with 15 bases between the two germline ends. There are 13 residues in the CDR3. Germline V gene lookup returns CDR1 MDHEN and CDR2 SYDVKM. CDR3 protein: CASPPAYRETQYF. The CDR3 coding sequence is TGTGCCAGCCCTCCCGCCTATCGGGAGACCCAGTACTTC.

This clonotype was observed many times. The chain recombines TRBV29-1 with TRBJ2-7; D is perhaps TRBD1 or TRBD2 (5 bases each). V lost 2 bases to trimming and J lost 1 base, with 15 bases between them. The CDR3 length is 15 residues. Germline V gene lookup returns CDR1 SQVTM and CDR2 ANQGSEA. This CDR3 reads CSVENPGTESYEQYF. The CDR3 bases are TGCAGCGTTGAAAACCCCGGGACCGAGTCCTACGAGCAGTACTTC.

This clonotype was recorded at least ten times. As DNA, the CDR3 is TGTGCCAGCAGCCGGGACAGTGACTTCTATGGCTACACCTTC. It encodes CASSRDSDFYGYTF. The V and J genes are TRBV3-1 and TRBJ1-2, with 7 bases lining up with TRBD1. The CDR3 contains 14 residues. Germline loops: CDR1 LGHDT, CDR2 YNNKEL (reference sequence). V trimming: 4 bases; J trimming: 4 bases; junction bases outside the gene matches: 6.

There are a few counts of this clonotype. V gene TRBV6-1 combines with J gene TRBJ2-6; 7 nucleotides line up with TRBD2. After removal of 6 bases from V and 2 bases from J, the junction contained 4 bases not matched to a gene. CDR1 and CDR2 from the germline V gene are MNHNS and SASEGT. The CDR3 extends over 15 amino acids. The CDR3 DNA reads TGTGCCAGCAGGGAAAGCGGGGCTGGGGCCAACGTCCTGACTTTC. It encodes CASRESGAGANVLTF.

This clonotype occurred a few times. Because the CDR3 is missing its conserved closing phenylalanine or tryptophan, this is likely a read error. The chain carries TRBV28 and TRBJ2-7; D assignment may be TRBD1 or TRBD2 (5 bases each). V lost 10 bases and J 2 bases, leaving 18 bases between the germline ends. This CDR3 comprises 14 residues. Germline-derived CDR1 and CDR2 are MDHEN and SYDVKM. DNA of the CDR3: TGTGCCACCACTTCCGGGACGGCGGCCTACGAGCAGTACCTC. Its translation: CATTSGTAAYEQYL.

The chain uses TRBV20-1 and TRBJ1-4, with 11 bases aligning to TRBD1. Germline V gene lookup returns CDR1 DFQATT and CDR2 SNEGSKA (reference sequence). The V and J ends lost 6 bases and 1 base, in that order; junction bases with no gene match: 4. CDR3 length: 15 residues. CDR3: CSARDRGVTNEKLFF. The CDR3 DNA is TGCAGTGCACGGGACAGGGGGGTAACTAATGAAAAACTGTTTTTT.

In this sample, this clonotype turned up a few times. V is TRBV4-1 and J is TRBJ2-7; D gene unclear. Germline CDR1 and CDR2: MGHRA and YSYEKL. The CDR3 length is 13 residues. V lost 1 base and J lost 2, with 6 bases in between. The CDR3 is CASSQGGPYEQYF. The CDR3 bases are TGCGCCAGCAGCCAAGGCGGCCCCTACGAGCAGTACTTC.

This chain joins TRBV5-4 and TRBJ1-3; 7 positions match TRBD1. Germline trimming cut 0 bases from V and 2 bases from J; bases unmatched to any gene: 2. The CDR3 has 15 residues. Germline V gives CDR1 SGHNT, CDR2 YYREEE (reference sequence). This chain's CDR3 is CASSLDRGPGNTIYF. The CDR3 nucleotides read TGTGCCAGCAGCTTGGACAGGGGCCCTGGAAACACCATATATTTT.

This clonotype has at least ten counts. The rearrangement joins TRBV4-1 to TRBJ2-3, with 9 nucleotides matching TRBD2. Trimming removed 5 bases from V and 2 bases from J; junction bases left unmatched: 14. The CDR3 contains 18 residues. Germline V CDR1 and CDR2: MGHRA, YSYEKL. For the CDR3, the DNA is TGCGCCAGCAGCGCCCCAGGCGGATTAGCGGGAGCCACAGATACGCAGTATTTT. This sequence encodes CASSAPGGLAGATDTQYF.

There are a few counts of this clonotype. The chain is built from TRBV28 and TRBJ2-5, with TRBD2 matching 13 bases. Germline V gene sequence: CDR1 MDHEN, CDR2 SYDVKM. V was clipped by 3 bases and J by 8 bases; unmatched bases: 6. The CDR3 is 15 residues long. Here the CDR3 reads CASSFMTSGRRTQYF. DNA of the CDR3: TGTGCCAGCAGTTTTATGACTAGCGGGAGGAGAACCCAGTACTTC. Drawing the rest from reference TRBV28 and TRBJ2-5, the complete variable domain is DVKVTQSSRYLVKRTGEKVFLECVQDMDHENMFWYRQDPGLGLRLIYFSYDVKMKEKGDIPEGYSVSREKKERFSLILESASTNQTSMYLCASSFMTSGRRTQYFGPGTRLLVL.

The table lists this clonotype with many counts. Here the CDR3 reads CATSEWEASYNEQFF. The CDR3 nucleotides are TGTGCCACCAGTGAGTGGGAGGCGTCCTACAATGAGCAGTTCTTC. The chain uses TRBV24-1 and TRBJ2-1; the D gene is possibly TRBD2 (6 bases). CDR3 size: 15 residues. CDR1 is KGHDR, CDR2 SFDVKD, per germline. Trimming stripped 4 bases from V and 1 base from J, with 10 bases between.

This clonotype was counted many times. CDR3 amino acids: CASSLGSDQYF. The CDR3 DNA is TGTGCCAGCAGCTTAGGGTCGGATCAGTACTTC. V and J are TRBV7-9 and TRBJ2-4, with D unclear. V dropped 1 base and J dropped 12 bases, with 7 bases sitting between them. Germline V gene data show CDR1 as SEHNR and CDR2 as FQNEAQ (reference sequence). The CDR3 extends over 11 amino acids.

The chain is built from TRBV7-2 and TRBJ2-1; either TRBD1 or TRBD2 may supply D (5 bases each). The CDR3 covers 15 residues. The V gene lost 6 bases and the J gene lost 8 bases, with 20 bases spanning the gap. In germline, CDR1 is SGHTA, CDR2 FQGNSA. This CDR3 reads CASRARGNLGDEQFF. The CDR3 nucleotides read TGTGCCAGCAGGGCTAGGGGCAACCTCGGGGATGAGCAGTTCTTC.